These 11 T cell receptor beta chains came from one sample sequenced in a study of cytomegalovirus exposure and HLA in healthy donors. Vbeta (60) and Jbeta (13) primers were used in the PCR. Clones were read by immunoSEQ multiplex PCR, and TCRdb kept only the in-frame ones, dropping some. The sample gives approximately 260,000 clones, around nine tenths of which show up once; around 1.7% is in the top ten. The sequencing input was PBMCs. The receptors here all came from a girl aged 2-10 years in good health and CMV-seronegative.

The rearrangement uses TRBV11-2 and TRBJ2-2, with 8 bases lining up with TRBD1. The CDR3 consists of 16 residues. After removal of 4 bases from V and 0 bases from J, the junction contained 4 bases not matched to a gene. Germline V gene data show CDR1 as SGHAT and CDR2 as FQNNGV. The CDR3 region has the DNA TGTGCCAGCAGCTCGAGACAGGGGTCGAACACCGGGGAGCTGTTTTTT. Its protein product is CASSSRQGSNTGELFF.

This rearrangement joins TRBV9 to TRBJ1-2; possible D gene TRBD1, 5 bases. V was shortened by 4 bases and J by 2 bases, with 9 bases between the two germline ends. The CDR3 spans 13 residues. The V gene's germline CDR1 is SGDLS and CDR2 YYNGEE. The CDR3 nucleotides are TGTGCCAGCAGCCAGACAGAAAACTATGGCTACACCTTC. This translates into CASSQTENYGYTF.

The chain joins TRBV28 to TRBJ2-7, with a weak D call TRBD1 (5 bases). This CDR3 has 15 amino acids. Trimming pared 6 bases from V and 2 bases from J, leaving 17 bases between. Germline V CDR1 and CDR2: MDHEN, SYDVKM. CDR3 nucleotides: TGTGCCAGCAGACCAAGACAGCCCTCTACCTACGAGCAGTACTTC. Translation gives CASRPRQPSTYEQYF.

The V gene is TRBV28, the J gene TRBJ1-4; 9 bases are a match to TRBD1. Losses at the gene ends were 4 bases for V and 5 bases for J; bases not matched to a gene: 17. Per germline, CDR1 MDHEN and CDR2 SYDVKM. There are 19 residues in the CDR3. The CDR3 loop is CASSSHGQGRPRENEKLFF. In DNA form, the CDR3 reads TGTGCCAGCAGTTCACATGGACAGGGGAGGCCTAGAGAGAATGAAAAACTGTTTTTT.

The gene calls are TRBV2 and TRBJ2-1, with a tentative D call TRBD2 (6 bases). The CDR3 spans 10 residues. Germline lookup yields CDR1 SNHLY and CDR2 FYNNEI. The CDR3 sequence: CAMQGGEQFF. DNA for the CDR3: TGTGCAATGCAGGGAGGTGAGCAGTTCTTC.

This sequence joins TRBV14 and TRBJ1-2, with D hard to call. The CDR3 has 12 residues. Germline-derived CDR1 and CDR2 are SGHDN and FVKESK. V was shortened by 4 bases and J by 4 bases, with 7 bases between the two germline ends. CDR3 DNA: TGTGCCAGCAGCCCGTCTACCTATGGCTACACCTTC. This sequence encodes CASSPSTYGYTF. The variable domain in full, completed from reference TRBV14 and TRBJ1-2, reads EAGVTQFPSHSVIEKGQTVTLRCDPISGHDNLYWYRRVMGKEIKFLLHFVKESKQDESGMPNNRFLAERTGGTYSTLKVQPAELEDSGVYFCASSPSTYGYTFGSGTRLTVV.

The CDR3 here is CASSPLGRGGELFF. As DNA, the CDR3 is TGTGCCAGCAGCCCCTTGGGGCGCGGCGGGGAGCTGTTTTTT. V usage is TRBV7-2 and J usage is TRBJ2-2, with a possible D match to TRBD1 (5 bases). Trimming took off 5 bases at V and 7 bases at J, with 14 bases between the two ends. Per the germline V gene, CDR1 is SGHTA and CDR2 is FQGNSA. This CDR3 spans 14 amino acids.

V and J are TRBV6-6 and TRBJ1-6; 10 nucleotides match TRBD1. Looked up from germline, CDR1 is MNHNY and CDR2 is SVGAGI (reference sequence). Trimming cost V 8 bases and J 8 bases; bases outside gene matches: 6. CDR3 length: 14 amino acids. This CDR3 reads CASWTDRGDSPLHF. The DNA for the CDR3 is TGTGCCAGCTGGACGGACAGGGGGGATTCACCCCTCCACTTT.

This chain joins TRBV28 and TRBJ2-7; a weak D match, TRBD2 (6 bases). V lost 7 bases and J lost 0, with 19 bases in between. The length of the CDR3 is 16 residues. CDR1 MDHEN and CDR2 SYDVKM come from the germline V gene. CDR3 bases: TGTGCCAGCAACACTGAGTCTGCGGGGAGCTCCTACGAGCAGTACTTC. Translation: CASNTESAGSSYEQYF.

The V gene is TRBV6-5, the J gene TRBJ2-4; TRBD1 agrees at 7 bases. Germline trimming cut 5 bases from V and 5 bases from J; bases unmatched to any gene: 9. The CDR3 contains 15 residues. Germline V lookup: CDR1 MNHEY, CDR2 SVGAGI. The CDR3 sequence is CASSPAPGTENIQYF. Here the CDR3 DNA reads TGTGCCAGCAGTCCCGCCCCCGGGACAGAAAACATTCAGTACTTC.

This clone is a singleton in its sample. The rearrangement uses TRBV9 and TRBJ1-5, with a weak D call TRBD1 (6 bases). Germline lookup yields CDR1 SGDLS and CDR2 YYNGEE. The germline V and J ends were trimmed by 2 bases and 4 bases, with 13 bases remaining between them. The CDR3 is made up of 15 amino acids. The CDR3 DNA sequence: TGTGCCAGCAGCGTTGGAACAGGGCTAAATCAGCCCCAGCATTTT. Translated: CASSVGTGLNQPQHF.